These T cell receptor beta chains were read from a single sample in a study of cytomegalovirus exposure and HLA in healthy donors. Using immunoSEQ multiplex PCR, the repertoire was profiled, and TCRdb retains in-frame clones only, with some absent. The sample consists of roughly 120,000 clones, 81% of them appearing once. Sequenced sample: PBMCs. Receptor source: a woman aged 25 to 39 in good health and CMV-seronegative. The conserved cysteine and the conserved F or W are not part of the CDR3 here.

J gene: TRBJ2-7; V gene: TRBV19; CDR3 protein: ASAAGTSSHYEQY
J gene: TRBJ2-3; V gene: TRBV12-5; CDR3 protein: ASGLTYRDRVFDTQY
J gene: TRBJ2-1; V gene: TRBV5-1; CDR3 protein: ASSSRTGVLNEQF
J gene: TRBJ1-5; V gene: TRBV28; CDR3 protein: ASRSGPSNQPQH
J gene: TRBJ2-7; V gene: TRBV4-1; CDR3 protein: ASSFRREGPSYEQY
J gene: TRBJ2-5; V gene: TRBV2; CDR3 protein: ASSGTPRQETQY
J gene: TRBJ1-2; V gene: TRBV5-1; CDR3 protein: ASSSQPEGYGYT
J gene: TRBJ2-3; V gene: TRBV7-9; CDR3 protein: ASSLKLAGDTDTQY
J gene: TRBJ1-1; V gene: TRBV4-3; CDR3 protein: ASSQHSTGVSTEAF
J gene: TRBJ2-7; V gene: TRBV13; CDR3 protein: ASSLRSTSGRTYEQY